The clone carrying this TCR beta chain was seen more than once but under ten times. Its cognate antigen is unknown. This entry comes from a study of T cell repertoires in cytomegalovirus infection. Broader study findings: Clonotype analysis showed dominance of the ex vivo response by HLA-C-restricted CMV-specific TCR beta clonotypes.

TCRdb itself ran the reads through MiXCR, one entry per CDR3 protein. Of around 190,000 distinct CDR3 sequences listed, roughly 14% are singletons. The TCR sequence derives from a human donor in good health (CMV status not recorded). Some clones in this sample may be carry-over from other donors' samples. Sequencing was performed on PBMCs.

This chain's CDR3 is CASSYSIGTSGRTEQYF. CDR3 coding DNA: TGTGCCAGCAGTTACTCTATCGGGACTAGCGGGAGGACCGAGCAGTACTTC. The chain has TRBV6-2 or TRBV6-3 and TRBJ2-7; TRBD2 aligns across 15 bases. Germline-derived CDR1 and CDR2 are MNHEY and SVGEGT. The CDR3 spans 17 residues. J was trimmed by 6 bases and V by 0 bases; bases with no gene match: 6.